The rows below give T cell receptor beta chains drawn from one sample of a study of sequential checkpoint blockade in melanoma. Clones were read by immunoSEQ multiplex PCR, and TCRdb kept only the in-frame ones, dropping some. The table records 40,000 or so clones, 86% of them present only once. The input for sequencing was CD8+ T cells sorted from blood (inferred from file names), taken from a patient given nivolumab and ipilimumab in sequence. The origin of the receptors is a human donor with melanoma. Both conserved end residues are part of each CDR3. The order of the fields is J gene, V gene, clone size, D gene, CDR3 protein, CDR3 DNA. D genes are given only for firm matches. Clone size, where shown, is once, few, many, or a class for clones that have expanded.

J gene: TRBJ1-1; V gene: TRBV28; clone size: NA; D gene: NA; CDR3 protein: CASSQYRETTEAFF; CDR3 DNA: TGTGCCAGCAGTCAGTACAGGGAGACCACTGAAGCTTTCTTT
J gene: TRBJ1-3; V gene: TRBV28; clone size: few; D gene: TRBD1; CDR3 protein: CASRPTGQGSIGNTIYF; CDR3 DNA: TGTGCCAGCAGGCCAACGGGACAGGGGAGTATAGGAAACACCATATATTTT
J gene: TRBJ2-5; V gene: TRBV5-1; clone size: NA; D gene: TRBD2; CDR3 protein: CASSLSGVRETQYF; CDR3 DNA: TGCGCCAGCAGCTTAAGCGGGGTCCGAGAGACCCAGTACTTC
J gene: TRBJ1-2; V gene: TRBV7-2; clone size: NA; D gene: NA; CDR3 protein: CASSNPVGLSFYGYTF; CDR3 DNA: TGTGCCAGCAGCAACCCTGTAGGACTTTCGTTCTATGGCTACACCTTC
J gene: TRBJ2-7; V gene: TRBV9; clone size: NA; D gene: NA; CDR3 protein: CASSVAGLSYEQYF; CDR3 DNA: TGTGCCAGCAGCGTTGCGGGACTCTCCTACGAGCAGTACTTC
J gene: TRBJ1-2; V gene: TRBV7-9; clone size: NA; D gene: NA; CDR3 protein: CASSLAGSGPYYGYTF; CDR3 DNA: TGTGCCAGCAGCTTAGCCGGGTCAGGGCCTTACTATGGCTACACCTTC
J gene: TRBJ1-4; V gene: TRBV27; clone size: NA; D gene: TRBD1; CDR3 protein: CASSFGTGHEKLFF; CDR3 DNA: TGTGCCAGCAGTTTCGGGACAGGGCATGAAAAACTGTTTTTT
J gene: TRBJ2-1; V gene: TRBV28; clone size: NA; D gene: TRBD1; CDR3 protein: CATAGTGSYNEQFF; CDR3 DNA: TGTGCCACCGCCGGGACAGGGAGCTACAATGAGCAGTTCTTC
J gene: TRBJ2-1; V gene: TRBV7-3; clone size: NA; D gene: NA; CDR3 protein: CASSTSPRGILNEQFF; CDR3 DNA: TGTGCCAGCAGCACTAGCCCTAGGGGAATCCTCAATGAGCAGTTCTTC
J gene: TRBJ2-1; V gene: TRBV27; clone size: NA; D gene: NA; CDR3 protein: CASSWGTGYSNEQFF; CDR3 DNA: TGTGCCAGCAGTTGGGGGACTGGATATAGCAATGAGCAGTTCTTC
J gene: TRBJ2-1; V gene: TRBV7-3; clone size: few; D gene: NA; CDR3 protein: CASSTNPRGSSYNEQFF; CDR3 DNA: TGTGCCAGCAGCACCAATCCTAGAGGTAGCTCCTACAATGAGCAGTTCTTC
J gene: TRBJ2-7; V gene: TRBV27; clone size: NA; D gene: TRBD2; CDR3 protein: CASSLASGRAAYEQYF; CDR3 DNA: TGTGCCAGCAGTTTGGCTAGCGGGAGGGCAGCCTACGAGCAGTACTTC
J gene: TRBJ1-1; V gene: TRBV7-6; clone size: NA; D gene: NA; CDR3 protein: CASSLLSGGLVQDTEAFF; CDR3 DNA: TGTGCCAGCAGCTTACTTTCGGGGGGCTTGGTACAGGACACTGAAGCTTTCTTT
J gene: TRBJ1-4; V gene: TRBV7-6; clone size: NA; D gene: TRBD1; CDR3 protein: CASSQRWDRDEKLFF; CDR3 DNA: TGTGCCAGCAGCCAGAGGTGGGACAGGGATGAAAAACTGTTTTTT
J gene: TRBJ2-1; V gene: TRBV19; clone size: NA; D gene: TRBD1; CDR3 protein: CASSNRGLYNEQFF; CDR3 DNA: TGTGCCAGTAGTAACAGGGGTCTCTACAATGAGCAGTTCTTC
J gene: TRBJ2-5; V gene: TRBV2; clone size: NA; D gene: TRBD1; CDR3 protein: CASSPGTGGQETQYF; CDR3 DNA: TGTGCCAGCAGTCCCGGGACAGGGGGCCAAGAGACCCAGTACTTC
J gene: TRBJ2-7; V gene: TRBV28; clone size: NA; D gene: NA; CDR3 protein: CASSFRAQEQYF; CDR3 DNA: TGTGCCAGCAGTTTCAGGGCTCAGGAGCAGTACTTC
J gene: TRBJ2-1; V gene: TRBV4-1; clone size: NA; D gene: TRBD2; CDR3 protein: CASSQEGLATYNEQFF; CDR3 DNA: TGCGCCAGCAGCCAAGAGGGACTAGCGACCTACAATGAGCAGTTCTTC
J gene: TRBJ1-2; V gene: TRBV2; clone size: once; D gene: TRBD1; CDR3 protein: CASSEGTGGPPFF; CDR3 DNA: TGTGCCAGCAGTGAAGGGACAGGGGGCCCCCCTTTCTTC
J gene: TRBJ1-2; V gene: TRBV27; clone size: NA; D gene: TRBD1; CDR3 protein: CASSLGARDRVYGYTF; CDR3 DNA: TGTGCCAGCAGTTTGGGGGCCCGGGACAGGGTCTATGGCTACACCTTC
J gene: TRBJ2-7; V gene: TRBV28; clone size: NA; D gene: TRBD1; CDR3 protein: CASSFRRGIVEQYF; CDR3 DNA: TGTGCCAGCAGTTTTCGCAGGGGGATCGTCGAGCAGTACTTC
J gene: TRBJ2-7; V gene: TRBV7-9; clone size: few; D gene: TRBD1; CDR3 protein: CASSSHWGQGAYEQYF; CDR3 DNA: TGTGCCAGCAGCTCCCACTGGGGGCAGGGGGCCTACGAGCAGTACTTC